This TCR beta chain emerged from a study of T cells in tuberculosis. Time point described: new active TB diagnosis, blood taken before or within 7 days of starting treatment. CDR1 is LNHDA, CDR2 SQIVND, per germline (reference sequence). With 5 bases removed from V and 1 base from J, the gap between germline ends came to 9 bases. This CDR3 comprises 14 residues. The data were produced by immunoSEQ multiplex PCR, yet TCRdb's version contains in-frame clones alone and is incomplete. The table has 29,000 or so clones, 92% seen once. The sequence derives from an adult with tuberculosis. The V gene is TRBV19, the J gene TRBJ1-5; D possibly corresponds to TRBD1 (5 bases). Sample: PBMCs, taken at tuberculosis diagnosis. CDR3 in amino acids: CASSLRDSNQPQHF. CDR3 in DNA: TGTGCCAGTAGTTTGCGGGACAGCAATCAGCCCCAGCATTTT.